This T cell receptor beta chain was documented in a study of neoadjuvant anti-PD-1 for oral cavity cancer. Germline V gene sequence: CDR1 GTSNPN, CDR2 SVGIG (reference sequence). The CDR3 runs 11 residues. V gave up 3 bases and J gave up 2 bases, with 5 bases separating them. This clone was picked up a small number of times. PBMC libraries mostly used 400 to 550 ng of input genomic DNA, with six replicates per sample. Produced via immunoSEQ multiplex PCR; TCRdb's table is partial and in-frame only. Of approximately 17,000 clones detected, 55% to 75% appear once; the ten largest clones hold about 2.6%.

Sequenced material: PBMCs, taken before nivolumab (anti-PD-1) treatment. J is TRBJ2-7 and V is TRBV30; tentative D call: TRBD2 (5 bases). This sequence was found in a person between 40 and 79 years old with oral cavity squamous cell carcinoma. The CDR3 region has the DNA TGTGCCTGGAGCGGGACCTACGAGCAGTACTTC. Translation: CAWSGTYEQYF. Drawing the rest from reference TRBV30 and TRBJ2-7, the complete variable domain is SQTIHQWPATLVQPVGSPLSLECTVEGTSNPNLYWYRQAAGRGLQLLFYSVGIGQISSEVPQNLSASRPQDRQFILSSKKLLLSDSGFYLCAWSGTYEQYFGPGTRLTVT.